Listed below are T cell receptor beta chains from one sample, sequenced in a study of cytomegalovirus exposure and HLA in healthy donors. This table comes from immunoSEQ multiplex PCR, and its TCRdb copy is limited to in-frame clones, with some not included. The sample records 90,000 to 110,000 clones, roughly an eighth being singletons. Sequenced sample: PBMCs. The source of these receptors is a man aged 35 to 55 in good health and CMV-seropositive. Each CDR3 is given with its conserved first and last residue. D genes are given only for firm matches. For some rows the clone size is stated as once, few or many, or as a class when expanded; others skip it.

abundance	v_gene	d_gene	j_gene	CDR3aa	CDR3nt
few	TRBV5-1	TRBD1	TRBJ1-2	CASRLQGSQGYTF	TGCGCCAGCAGGTTACAGGGGTCCCAAGGCTACACCTTC
few	TRBV27	TRBD1	TRBJ1-1	CASSLGDRVDAFF	TGTGCCAGCAGTTTGGGGGACAGGGTGGATGCTTTCTTT
few	TRBV7-9	.	TRBJ2-5	CASTTVGPETQYF	TGTGCCAGCACCACCGTCGGTCCAGAGACCCAGTACTTC
.	TRBV27	.	TRBJ1-2	CASSFGRGGYTF	TGTGCCAGCAGTTTCGGACGAGGGGGCTACACCTTC
.	TRBV5-1	.	TRBJ2-5	CASSDPQGSGETQYF	TGCGCCAGCAGCGACCCTCAGGGATCGGGTGAGACCCAGTACTTC
few	TRBV5-1	.	TRBJ1-4	CASSLPGPNEKLFF	TGCGCCAGCAGCTTACCAGGCCCTAATGAAAAACTGTTTTTT
few	TRBV4-1	TRBD1	TRBJ2-7	CASRHGDRGYEQYF	TGCGCCAGCAGACATGGCGACAGGGGATACGAGCAGTACTTC
.	TRBV7-2	.	TRBJ2-7	CASSSSRSYEQYF	TGTGCCAGCAGCTCCTCCCGTAGCTACGAGCAGTACTTC
.	TRBV18	.	TRBJ2-5	CASSVPTAEETQYF	TGTGCCAGCTCAGTTCCCACAGCCGAGGAGACCCAGTACTTC
few	TRBV30	.	TRBJ1-5	CAWSTLRGGGNQPQHF	TGTGCCTGGAGTACCCTCAGGGGAGGGGGGAATCAGCCCCAGCATTTT
few	TRBV6-5	.	TRBJ1-6	CASSYSGAPGSPLHF	TGTGCCAGCAGTTACTCGGGGGCCCCGGGTTCACCCCTCCACTTT
few	TRBV27	TRBD1	TRBJ2-7	CASRRQGAYEQYF	TGTGCCAGCAGGCGACAGGGTGCCTACGAGCAGTACTTC
.	TRBV18	.	TRBJ1-2	CASSRTGRSNYGYTF	TGTGCCAGCTCGAGGACTGGCAGATCTAACTATGGCTACACCTTC
few	TRBV4-3	TRBD2	TRBJ2-7	CASSQGLAGVYEQYF	TGCGCCAGCAGCCAGGGACTAGCGGGAGTCTACGAGCAGTACTTC
.	TRBV2	TRBD1	TRBJ2-7	CASGWTGLYEQYF	TGTGCCAGCGGCTGGACAGGGCTCTACGAGCAGTACTTC
few	TRBV19	.	TRBJ1-1	CASSITPGAEAFF	TGTGCCAGTAGTATAACCCCAGGGGCTGAAGCTTTCTTT
.	TRBV27	TRBD2	TRBJ2-7	CASSWTSGSPYEQYF	TGTGCCAGCAGCTGGACTAGCGGGAGCCCCTACGAGCAGTACTTC
.	TRBV11-3	.	TRBJ2-3	CASSLDGGSTDTQYF	TGTGCCAGCAGCTTAGACGGCGGTAGCACAGATACGCAGTATTTT
.	TRBV6-5	TRBD1	TRBJ2-6	CASTTGGSGANVLTF	TGTGCCAGCACTACAGGGGGCTCTGGGGCCAACGTCCTGACTTTC
.	TRBV12-5	.	TRBJ1-5	CASGLYLLDQPQHF	TGTGCTAGTGGTTTGTACTTGCTCGATCAGCCCCAGCATTTT
few	TRBV5-1	TRBD1	TRBJ2-7	CASSLRDRSSYEQYF	TGCGCCAGCAGCCTCCGGGACAGGTCCTCCTACGAGCAGTACTTC
.	TRBV7-2	.	TRBJ2-1	CASSQFGETYNEQFF	TGTGCCAGCAGTCAATTCGGGGAAACCTACAATGAGCAGTTCTTC
many	TRBV28	TRBD2	TRBJ2-7	CASTSPVAGGDEQYF	TGTGCCAGCACCTCACCAGTAGCGGGGGGGGACGAGCAGTACTTC
few	TRBV2	TRBD2	TRBJ2-1	CASSWRESSYNEQFF	TGTGCCAGCAGCTGGCGGGAGAGCTCCTACAATGAGCAGTTCTTC
.	TRBV9	.	TRBJ2-5	CASSVGGQDEETQYF	TGTGCCAGCAGCGTAGGGGGGCAGGACGAAGAGACCCAGTACTTC
few	TRBV18	.	TRBJ1-1	CASSPRPTGGRGGTEAFF	TGTGCCAGCTCCCCCAGGCCTACGGGGGGGAGAGGTGGAACTGAAGCTTTCTTT
few	TRBV7-8	TRBD1	TRBJ2-7	CASSTRTGHPEQYF	TGTGCCAGCAGCACTAGGACAGGGCATCCCGAGCAGTACTTC
.	TRBV5-4	.	TRBJ2-2	CASSLRQGEDGELFF	TGTGCCAGCAGCTTGCGGCAGGGTGAAGACGGGGAGCTGTTTTTT
.	TRBV15	.	TRBJ2-7	CATSASAGRESSYEQYF	TGTGCCACCAGCGCCTCAGCAGGACGGGAGAGCTCCTACGAGCAGTACTTC
.	TRBV29-1	TRBD1	TRBJ1-2	CSARDSRDGYTF	TGCAGCGCCCGGGACAGCCGGGATGGCTACACCTTC
few	TRBV5-1	.	TRBJ2-2	CASSSTRDTFTGELFF	TGCGCCAGCAGTTCTACCCGGGACACCTTCACCGGGGAGCTGTTTTTT
.	TRBV19	.	TRBJ1-4	CASSGTGQFYEKLFF	TGTGCCAGTAGTGGAACCGGACAGTTCTATGAAAAACTGTTTTTT
.	TRBV25-1	TRBD1	TRBJ1-2	CASSRDRGYGYTF	TGTGCCAGCAGTCGGGACAGGGGGTACGGCTACACCTTC
.	TRBV6-5	TRBD1	TRBJ2-7	CASSPIVQGAHQQYF	TGTGCCAGCAGTCCCATTGTACAGGGGGCGCATCAGCAGTACTTC
.	TRBV7-2	.	TRBJ2-7	CASSPMFSHEQYF	TGTGCCAGCAGCCCCATGTTTTCCCACGAGCAGTACTTC
.	TRBV19	.	TRBJ1-5	CASSIGQAGSPQHF	TGTGCCAGTAGTATAGGGCAGGCCGGGAGTCCCCAGCATTTT
.	TRBV5-6	.	TRBJ2-5	CASSLVAETQYF	TGTGCCAGCAGCTTGGTGGCCGAGACCCAGTACTTC
few	TRBV5-1	.	TRBJ1-1	CASSLGGGETEAFF	TGCGCCAGCAGCTTGGGGGGGGGAGAGACTGAAGCTTTCTTT